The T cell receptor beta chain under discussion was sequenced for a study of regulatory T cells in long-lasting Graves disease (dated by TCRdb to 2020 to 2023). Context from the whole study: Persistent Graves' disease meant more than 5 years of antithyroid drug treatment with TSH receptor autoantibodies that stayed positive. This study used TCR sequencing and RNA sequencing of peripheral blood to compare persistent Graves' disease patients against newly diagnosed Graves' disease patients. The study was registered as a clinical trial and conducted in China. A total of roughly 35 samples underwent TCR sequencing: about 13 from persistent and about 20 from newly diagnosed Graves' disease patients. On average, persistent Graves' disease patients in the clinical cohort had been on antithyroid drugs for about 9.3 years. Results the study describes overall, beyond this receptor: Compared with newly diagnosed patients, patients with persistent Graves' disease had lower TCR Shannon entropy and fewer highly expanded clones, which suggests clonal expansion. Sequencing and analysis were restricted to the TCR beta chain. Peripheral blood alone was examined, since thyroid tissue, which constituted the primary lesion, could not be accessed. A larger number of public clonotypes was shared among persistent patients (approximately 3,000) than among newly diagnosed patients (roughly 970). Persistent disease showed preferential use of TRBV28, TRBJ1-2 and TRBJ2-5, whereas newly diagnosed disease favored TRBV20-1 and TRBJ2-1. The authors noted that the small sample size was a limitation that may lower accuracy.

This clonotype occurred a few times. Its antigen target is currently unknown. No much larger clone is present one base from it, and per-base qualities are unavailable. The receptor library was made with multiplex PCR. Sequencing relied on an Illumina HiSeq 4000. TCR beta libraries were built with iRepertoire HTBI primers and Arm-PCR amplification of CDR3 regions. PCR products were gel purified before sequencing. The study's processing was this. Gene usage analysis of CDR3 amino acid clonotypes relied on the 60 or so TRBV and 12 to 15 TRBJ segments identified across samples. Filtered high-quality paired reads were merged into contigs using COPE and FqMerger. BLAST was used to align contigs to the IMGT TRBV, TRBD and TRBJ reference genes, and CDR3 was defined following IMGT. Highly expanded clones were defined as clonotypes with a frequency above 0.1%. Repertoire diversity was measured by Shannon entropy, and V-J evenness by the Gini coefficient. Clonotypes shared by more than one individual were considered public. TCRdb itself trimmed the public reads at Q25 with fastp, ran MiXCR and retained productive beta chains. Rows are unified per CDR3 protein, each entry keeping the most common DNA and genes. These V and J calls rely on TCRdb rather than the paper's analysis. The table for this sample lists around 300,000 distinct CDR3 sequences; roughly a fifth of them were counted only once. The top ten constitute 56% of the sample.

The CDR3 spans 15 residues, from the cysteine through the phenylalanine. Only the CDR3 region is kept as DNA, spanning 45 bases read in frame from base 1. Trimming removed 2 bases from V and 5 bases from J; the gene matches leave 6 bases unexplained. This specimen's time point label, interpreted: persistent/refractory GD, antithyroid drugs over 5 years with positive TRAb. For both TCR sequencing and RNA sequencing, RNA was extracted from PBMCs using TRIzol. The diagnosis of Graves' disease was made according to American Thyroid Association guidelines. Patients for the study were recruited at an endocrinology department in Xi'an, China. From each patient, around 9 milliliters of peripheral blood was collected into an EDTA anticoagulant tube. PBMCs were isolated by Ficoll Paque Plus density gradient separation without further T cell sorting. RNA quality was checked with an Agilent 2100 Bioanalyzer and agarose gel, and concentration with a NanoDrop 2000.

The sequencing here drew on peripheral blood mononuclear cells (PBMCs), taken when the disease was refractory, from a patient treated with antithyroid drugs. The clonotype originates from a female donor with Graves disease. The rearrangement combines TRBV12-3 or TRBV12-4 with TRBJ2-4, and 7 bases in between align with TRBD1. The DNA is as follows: TGTGCCAGCAGTTTATCGAGGGGGCCACAAAACATTCAGTACTTC. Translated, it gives CASSLSRGPQNIQYF.